The 25 T cell receptor beta chains given below trace back to one sample, sequenced in a study of vaccination and CD4 T cells after COVID-19. Their target antigens are unknown. The treatment denotes: approximately 11-day PBMC culture with coronavirus spike peptide pools or control peptides (ViraFEST assay). CD4+ T lymphocytes from the unexposed donor were collected before the COVID-19 pandemic (2011-2018). Sequencing of the DNA from cultured CD4+ T cells was carried out with the Oncomine TCR Beta short-read assay. TCRdb reprocessed the PCR reads with MiXCR, giving one entry per CDR3 protein. The sample carries 5,500 to 9,000 distinct CDR3 sequences, about 30% recorded once. Sequences were obtained from CD4+ T cells from blood, cultured in vitro. Source of these receptors: a human donor in good health.

Judged by abundance, this clonotype is medium-sized. The J gene is TRBJ1-5, the V gene TRBV6-1; D is undetermined. CDR1 and CDR2 (germline): MNHNS, SASEGT. CDR3 length: 14 residues. Trimming removed 10 bases from V and 0 bases from J, with 13 bases in between. CDR3: CATTPLYSNQPQHF. The DNA for the CDR3 is TGTGCCACCACCCCCCTTTATAGCAATCAGCCCCAGCATTTT.

The chain combines TRBV20-1 with TRBJ2-1; the D gene is possibly TRBD1 (5 bases). CDR1 and CDR2 (germline): DFQATT, SNEGSKA (reference sequence). The CDR3 extends over 13 amino acids. CDR3 sequence reads: CRIYRNQYNEQFF. The DNA of the CDR3 is TGCAGGATATACAGGAATCAGTACAATGAGCAGTTCTTC.

The chain recombines TRBV27 with TRBJ2-3; TRBD2 aligns across 13 bases. This CDR3 comprises 19 residues. V was clipped by 4 bases and J by 5 bases; unmatched bases: 15. Germline V CDR1 and CDR2: MNHEY, SMNVEV (reference sequence). DNA for the CDR3: TGTGCCAGCAGTTCGAACCCCCGCGGACTAGCGGGGGAGTTAGATACGCAGTATTTT. Amino acid sequence: CASSSNPRGLAGELDTQYF.

V is TRBV11-2 and J is TRBJ1-6; TRBD1 matches 8 bases. The CDR3 extends over 16 amino acids. Germline values: CDR1 SGHAT, CDR2 FQNNGV. Trimming cost V 3 bases and J 1 base; bases outside gene matches: 2. The CDR3 reads CASSFRDRSYNSPLHF. The CDR3 DNA follows: TGTGCCAGCAGCTTCCGGGACAGGTCCTATAATTCACCCCTCCACTTT. Supplemented by reference TRBV11-2 and TRBJ1-6, the full variable domain reads EAGVAQSPRYKIIEKRQSVAFWCNPISGHATLYWYQQILGQGPKLLIQFQNNGVVDDSQLPKDRFSAERLKGVDSTLKIQPAKLEDSAVYLCASSFRDRSYNSPLHFGNGTRLTVT.

This clonotype occurred a few times. The V and J genes are TRBV7-2 and TRBJ2-7, with D hard to call. Trimming pared 5 bases from V and 2 bases from J, leaving 10 bases between. CDR3 length: 13 residues. Per the germline V gene, CDR1 is SGHTA and CDR2 is FQGNSA. The CDR3 DNA reads as TGTGCCAGCAGCCCGTCCGGCCCCTACGAGCAGTACTTC. Translation gives CASSPSGPYEQYF.

Written as DNA, the CDR3 is TGTGCCAGCAGCCCCCACACCGGGGAGCTGTTTTTT. This codes for CASSPHTGELFF. The J gene is TRBJ2-2, the V gene TRBV7-8; D remains unclear. The germline V gene encodes CDR1 SGHVS and CDR2 FQNEAQ. The V gene lost 5 bases and the J gene lost 3 bases, with 4 bases spanning the gap. The CDR3 runs 12 residues.

This clonotype turned up a few times. The rearrangement uses TRBV20-1 and TRBJ1-5, with D possibly being TRBD1 (6 bases). Per the germline V gene, CDR1 is DFQATT and CDR2 is SNEGSKA (reference sequence). CDR3 length equals 14 residues. The ends were cut back, 3 bases at V and 6 bases at J, with 15 bases in the middle. CDR3 DNA sequence: TGCAGTGCTAGTAGGCAGGGGAATTCTCAGCCCCAGCATTTT. Residues: CSASRQGNSQPQHF.

The chain recombines TRBV19 with TRBJ1-2, with D possibly TRBD1 on 5 matching bases. CDR1 LNHDA and CDR2 SQIVND come from the germline V gene (reference sequence). The CDR3 consists of 15 residues. V gave up 6 bases and J gave up 3 bases, with 17 bases separating them. In DNA form, the CDR3 reads TGTGCCAGTAGAGGCGGGGCAGCATCTTACTATGGCTACACCTTC. It specifies CASRGGAASYYGYTF.

This chain uses TRBV6-5 with TRBJ1-6, with 8 bases matching TRBD1. This CDR3 is built from 15 residues. From germline, CDR1 is MNHEY and CDR2 SVGAGI. The trim removed 2 bases at V and 5 bases at J, leaving 2 bases unmatched. The CDR3 reads CASSYLGQDNSPLHF. CDR3 DNA sequence: TGTGCCAGCAGTTACCTGGGACAGGATAATTCACCCCTCCACTTT.

The chain has TRBV30 and TRBJ1-2, with 9 bases identical to TRBD1. V lost 1 base, J lost 8 bases, and 5 bases stayed unmatched. The V gene's germline CDR1 is GTSNPN and CDR2 SVGIG (reference sequence). The length of the CDR3 is 13 residues. CDR3 bases: TGTGCCTGGAGTGATACAGGGGGCGCGGGCTACACCTTC. It specifies CAWSDTGGAGYTF.

This chain joins TRBV29-1 and TRBJ1-2; D is possibly TRBD1 (5 bases). Germline assignment: CDR1 SQVTM and CDR2 ANQGSEA. Trimming removed 4 bases at V and 3 bases at J, with 15 bases between. There are 14 residues in the CDR3. CDR3 nucleotide sequence: TGCAGCGTTGGGCCCGTTCTGGGGCACTATGGCTACACCTTC. Its translation is CSVGPVLGHYGYTF.

This clonotype has just a few counts. This chain joins TRBV20-1 and TRBJ2-1, with 9 positions matching TRBD1. The germline gives CDR1 DFQATT, CDR2 SNEGSKA (reference sequence). The CDR3 covers 11 residues. The CDR3 region has the DNA TGCGGGGGACAGGGCTACAATGAGCAGTTCTTC. Translating gives CGGQGYNEQFF.

The gene calls are TRBV6-1 and TRBJ2-2, with 10 positions matching TRBD1. The CDR3 extends over 15 amino acids. Germline trimming cut 4 bases from V and 3 bases from J; bases unmatched to any gene: 2. CDR1 and CDR2 from the germline V gene are MNHNS and SASEGT. CDR3 coding DNA: TGTGCCAGCAGTGTCGGGACAGGGGACACCGGGGAGCTGTTTTTT. Encoded protein: CASSVGTGDTGELFF.

V gene TRBV9 combines with J gene TRBJ1-5; D is unresolved. This CDR3 region has 15 residues. With 1 base removed from V and 4 bases from J, the gap between germline ends came to 12 bases. CDR1 is SGDLS, CDR2 YYNGEE, per germline. This chain's CDR3 is CASSVSALPNQPQHF. CDR3 nucleotide sequence: TGTGCCAGCAGCGTATCGGCGCTTCCTAATCAGCCCCAGCATTTT.

This clonotype occurred once. CDR3 DNA sequence: TGTGCCAGCAGCGTAGGGTTTAAGATGGATCAGCCCCAGCATTTT. Residues: CASSVGFKMDQPQHF. The chain recombines TRBV9 with TRBJ1-5; D is uncertain. The CDR3 length is 15 residues. The germline CDR1 and CDR2 sequences are SGDLS and YYNGEE. Trimming left V 0 bases short and J 5 bases short, with 12 bases between.

The genes are TRBV19 and TRBJ2-2; the D gene could be TRBD1 or TRBD2 (5 bases each). The CDR3 contains 16 residues. Germline CDR1 is LNHDA and CDR2 is SQIVND (reference sequence). V lost 4 bases and J lost 1, with 13 bases in between. CDR3 coding DNA: TGTGCCAGTAGTAGCACCGGGACGGTGAACACCGGGGAGCTGTTTTTT. Protein product: CASSSTGTVNTGELFF.

This clonotype was recorded a few times. The chain is built from TRBV10-3 and TRBJ1-1; D is uncertain. Germline V gene lookup returns CDR1 ENHRY and CDR2 SYGVKD. Trimming took 3 bases from V and 0 from J, leaving 5 bases between them. The CDR3 extends over 13 amino acids. CDR3 in DNA: TGTGCCATCAGTGATTATATGAACACTGAAGCTTTCTTT. This encodes CAISDYMNTEAFF.

The rearrangement uses TRBV18 and TRBJ1-5, with D hard to call. Trimming cost V 3 bases and J 6 bases, with 15 bases left between them. Germline CDR1 reads KGHSH; CDR2 reads LQKENI. CDR3 length: 15 amino acids. The CDR3 bases are TGTGCCAGCTCACCTCGTGACGGTGCCGCTCAGCCCCAGCATTTT. Translated, it gives CASSPRDGAAQPQHF.

This clonotype qualifies as large (0.1 to 1%). The CDR3 DNA reads as TGTGCCAGCAGCTCGACGGGGGGTTACTACGAGCAGTACTTC. It yields the protein CASSSTGGYYEQYF. V usage is TRBV11-1 and J usage is TRBJ2-7; TRBD2 aligns across 7 bases. The CDR3 consists of 14 residues. Germline V lookup: CDR1 SGHAT, CDR2 FQDESV (reference sequence). V was pared by 4 bases and J by 3 bases, with 6 bases of the junction left unmatched.

The chain couples TRBV5-4 to TRBJ1-2; 11 nucleotides agree with TRBD1. V was pared by 4 bases and J by 3 bases, with 5 bases of the junction left unmatched. Germline V CDR1 and CDR2: SGHNT, YYREEE (reference sequence). The CDR3 loop spans 15 amino acids. DNA of the CDR3: TGTGCCAGCAGCGCGGGACAGGGGGGCGACTATGGCTACACCTTC. Amino acids: CASSAGQGGDYGYTF.

The rearrangement joins TRBV2 to TRBJ2-7; no reliable D call. Between the trimmed V and J ends, which lost 6 bases and 5 bases, there was a span of 11 bases. Looked up from germline, CDR1 is SNHLY and CDR2 is FYNNEI. CDR3 length: 12 residues. CDR3 amino acids: CASRSDKNEQYF. The CDR3 region has the DNA TGTGCCAGCAGGTCCGACAAGAACGAGCAGTACTTC. The whole variable domain, filled in from reference TRBV2 and TRBJ2-7, reads EPEVTQTPSHQVTQMGQEVILRCVPISNHLYFYWYRQILGQKVEFLVSFYNNEISEKSEIFDDQFSVERPDGSNFTLKIRSTKLEDSAMYFCASRSDKNEQYFGPGTRLTVT.

The chain couples TRBV12-3 or TRBV12-4 to TRBJ1-5; TRBD1 might be the D (5 bases). V lost 5 bases to trimming and J lost 1 base, with 18 bases between them. This CDR3 is built from 17 residues. The CDR3 region is CASSPGGGGRSNQPQHF. The CDR3 nucleotides read TGTGCCAGCAGTCCCGGGGGGGGGGGACGGAGCAATCAGCCCCAGCATTTT.

The table lists this clonotype with a few counts. This sequence joins TRBV7-2 and TRBJ1-2; D gene unclear. V dropped 5 bases and J dropped 5 bases, with 18 bases sitting between them. This CDR3 region has 15 residues. CDR1 SGHTA and CDR2 FQGNSA come from the germline V gene. As DNA, the CDR3 is TGTGCCAGCAGCCCGCTACCCTCGGGTGAATATGGCTACACCTTC. Amino acid sequence: CASSPLPSGEYGYTF.

This chain links TRBV6-1 with TRBJ2-7, with TRBD2 as a possible D gene (6 bases). Trimming stripped 6 bases from V and 2 bases from J, with 14 bases between. The CDR3 runs to 14 residues. Germline CDR1 and CDR2: MNHNS and SASEGT. DNA for the CDR3: TGTGCCAGCAGGCTAGGGAGGCTTGCCTACGAGCAGTACTTC. This encodes CASRLGRLAYEQYF.

This clonotype was counted a few times. V is TRBV6-5 and J is TRBJ1-2, with D unresolved. CDR1 and CDR2 from the germline V gene are MNHEY and SVGAGI. Trimming cost V 0 bases and J 2 bases, with 7 bases left between them. The CDR3 length is 14 residues. CDR3 sequence (DNA): TGTGCCAGCAGTTACTCCCCCGGGAACTATGGCTACACCTTC. Translating it yields CASSYSPGNYGYTF.